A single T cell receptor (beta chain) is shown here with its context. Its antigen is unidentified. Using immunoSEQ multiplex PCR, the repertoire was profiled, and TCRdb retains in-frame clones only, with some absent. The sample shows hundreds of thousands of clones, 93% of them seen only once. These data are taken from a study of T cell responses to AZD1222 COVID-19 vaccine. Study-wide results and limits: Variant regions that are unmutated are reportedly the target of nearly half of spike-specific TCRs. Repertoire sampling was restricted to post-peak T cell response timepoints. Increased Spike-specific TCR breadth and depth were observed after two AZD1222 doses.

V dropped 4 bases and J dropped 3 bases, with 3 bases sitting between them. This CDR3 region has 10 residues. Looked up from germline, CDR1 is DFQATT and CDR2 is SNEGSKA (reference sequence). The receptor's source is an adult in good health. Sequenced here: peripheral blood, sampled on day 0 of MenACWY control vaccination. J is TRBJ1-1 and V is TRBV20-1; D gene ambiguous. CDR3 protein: CSAIHTEAFF. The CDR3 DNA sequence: TGCAGTGCTATTCACACTGAAGCTTTCTTT.